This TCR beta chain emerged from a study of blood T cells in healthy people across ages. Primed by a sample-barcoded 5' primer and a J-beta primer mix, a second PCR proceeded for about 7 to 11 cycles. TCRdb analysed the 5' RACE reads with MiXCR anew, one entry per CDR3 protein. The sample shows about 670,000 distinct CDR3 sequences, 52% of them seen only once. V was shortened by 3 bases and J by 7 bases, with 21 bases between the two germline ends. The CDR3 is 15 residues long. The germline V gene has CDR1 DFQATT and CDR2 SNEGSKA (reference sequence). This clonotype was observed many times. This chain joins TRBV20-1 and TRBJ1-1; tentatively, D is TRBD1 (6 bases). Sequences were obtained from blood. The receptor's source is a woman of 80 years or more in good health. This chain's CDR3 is CSASRGSGATREAFF. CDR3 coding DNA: TGCAGTGCTAGTAGGGGGTCCGGGGCAACCCGTGAAGCTTTCTTT.